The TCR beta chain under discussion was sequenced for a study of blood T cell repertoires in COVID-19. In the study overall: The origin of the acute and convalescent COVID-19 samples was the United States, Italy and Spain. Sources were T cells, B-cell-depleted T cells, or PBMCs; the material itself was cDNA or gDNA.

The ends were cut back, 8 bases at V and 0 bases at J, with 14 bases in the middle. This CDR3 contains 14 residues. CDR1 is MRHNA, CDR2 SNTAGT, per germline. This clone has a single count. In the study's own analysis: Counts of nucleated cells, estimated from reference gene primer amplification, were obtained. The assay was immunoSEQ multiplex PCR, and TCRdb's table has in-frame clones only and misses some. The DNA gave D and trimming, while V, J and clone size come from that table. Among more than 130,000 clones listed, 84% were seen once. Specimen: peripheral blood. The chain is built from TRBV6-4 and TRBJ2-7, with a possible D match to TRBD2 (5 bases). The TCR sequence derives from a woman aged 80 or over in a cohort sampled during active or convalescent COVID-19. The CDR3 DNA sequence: TGTGCCAGCCAGCCCGGGATTAGCTCCTACGAGCAGTACGTC. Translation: CASQPGISSYEQYV.